This TCR beta chain was found in a study of regulatory T cells in long-lasting Graves disease (dated by TCRdb to the early 2020s). Broadly, across the study: Patients with newly diagnosed Graves' disease had been on antithyroid drugs for under 3 months. This study used TCR sequencing and RNA sequencing of peripheral blood to compare persistent Graves' disease patients against newly diagnosed Graves' disease patients. The study was conducted in China and was registered as a clinical trial. A total of about 35 samples underwent TCR sequencing, from about 13 patients with persistent Graves' disease and roughly 20 patients with newly diagnosed Graves' disease.

Libraries were made using multiplex PCR. The sequencing machine was an Illumina HiSeq 4000. iRepertoire HTBI primers and Arm-PCR amplification of CDR3 regions were used to construct TCR beta libraries. Before sequencing, the PCR products went through gel purification. The published analysis was carried out like this. A total of some 65 TRBV and about 13 TRBJ segments were identified across samples and were used for gene usage analysis of CDR3 amino acid clonotypes. COPE and FqMerger were used to merge the filtered high-quality paired reads into contigs. Contigs were aligned with BLAST to IMGT TRBV, TRBD and TRBJ reference genes, and CDR3 was defined per IMGT. Highly expanded clones were defined as clonotypes with a frequency above 0.1%. Repertoire diversity was measured by Shannon entropy, and V-J evenness by the Gini coefficient. Clonotypes shared by more than one individual were considered public. TCRdb cleaned the public reads at Q25 with fastp, built clones with MiXCR and kept in-frame beta chains. CDR3 protein duplicates are merged, each entry listing the most common genes and DNA. In this record, the V and J calls reflect TCRdb's handling and not the investigators' own analysis. In this sample the table shows roughly 350,000 distinct CDR3 sequences, about 17% of which occur a single time. In total, the top ten clones hold 20% to 25% of the sample.

V was cut back by 7 bases and J by 4 bases, leaving a gap of 7 bases between them. Including the terminal cysteine and phenylalanine, the CDR3 comprises 11 residues. Only the CDR3 region is kept as DNA, spanning 33 bases read in frame from base 1. Looking up the germline V gene yields CDR1 SNHLY and CDR2 FYNNEI. The sample's time point label is to be understood as: newly diagnosed GD, antithyroid drugs for less than 3 months. RNA was extracted from PBMCs in TRIzol for both TCR sequencing and RNA sequencing. The diagnosis of Graves' disease was made according to American Thyroid Association guidelines. Recruitment of patients was carried out at an endocrinology department in Xi'an, China. Each patient gave roughly 8.4 milliliters of peripheral blood, collected in an EDTA anticoagulant tube. Ficoll Paque Plus density gradient separation was used to isolate PBMCs, and no additional T cell sorting was done. An Agilent 2100 Bioanalyzer and agarose gel were used to check RNA quality, while a NanoDrop 2000 measured RNA concentration.

In its sample, this clonotype was seen many times. It lacks a known antigen. The input lacks base qualities; no much larger clone sits a single base away. General findings and caveats noted by the study authors: Persistent disease showed preferential use of TRBV28, TRBJ1-2 and TRBJ2-5, whereas newly diagnosed disease favored TRBV20-1 and TRBJ2-1. As a limitation, the authors acknowledged that the small sample size may reduce accuracy. Only peripheral blood was studied, because thyroid tissue, the primary lesion, was inaccessible. Sequencing and analysis were restricted to the TCR beta chain. Persistent patients shared more public clonotypes among themselves (around 3,000) than newly diagnosed patients did (nearly 1,000). Lower TCR Shannon entropy and fewer highly expanded clones were observed in persistent Graves' disease patients than in newly diagnosed patients, which suggested clonal expansion.

The sample also formed part of further work on T cells in Graves' hyperthyroidism and ophthalmopathy. As that second study puts it: Graves' hyperthyroidism was defined as stable when no progression to ophthalmopathy occurred over 18 months of follow-up. Hyperthyroidism patients were aged 18 to 65 years and newly diagnosed, with disease duration of less than 2 months. Exclusion was applied to patients with uncontrolled infections, other autoimmune diseases, pregnancy or lactation. Diagnoses relied on clinical symptoms, serum thyroxine and TRAb, thyroid ultrasound and orbital computed tomography. The TCR CDR3 was subjected to a first round of RT-PCR using the HTBI primer set and the Qiagen OneStep RT-PCR kit. Most expanded thyroid clonotypes (frequency above 0.001) were also detected in blood, suggesting blood repertoires may reflect thyroid immune responses. In cross-validation, a model built on a 13 V-J signature told ophthalmopathy apart from stable hyperthyroidism with over 85% sensitivity and approximately 81% specificity, and in testing the same model reached 80%/75%. During validation, the model predicted progression to ophthalmopathy a median of about 5.9 months ahead of onset, with roughly 65% sensitivity and 72.22% specificity. To identify distinguishing TCR V-J signatures, a discovery cohort of 95 to 100 patients was used, comprising 40 to 45 with Graves' ophthalmopathy and about 59 with stable Graves' hyperthyroidism. Whether ophthalmopathy could be predicted prospectively was tested in an independent validation cohort made up of approximately 19 hyperthyroidism patients plus 17 patients who later progressed to ophthalmopathy. The roughly 90 discovery patients were divided at random into training and test sets in a 7:3 ratio. Thyroid tissue and blood T-cell repertoires from several Graves' hyperthyroidism patients were also compared in the study. After blood sampling, hyperthyroidism patients were treated with methimazole at a starting dose of 30 mg daily, and ophthalmopathy patients were treated with high-dose intravenous methylprednisolone. The libraries were constructed in a second round of multiplex PCR and then size-selected and purified. The libraries were sequenced on an Illumina HiSeq2000 using paired-end 100 bp reads. SOAPnuke was used to process the raw data, throwing out any read that contained adapters or uncalled bases, had a mean Phred below 15, or lacked an exact constant-primer or identifier match. COPE v1.2.5 was used to merge the high-quality paired reads, and each unique nucleotide sequence was defined as a clonotype. MiTCR v1.1 was used to align clonotypes to the IMGT TRBV, TRBD and TRBJ reference segments. Analysis was restricted to V-J combinations with a frequency above 0.0001, which covered about 99% of repertoires. A TCS score was defined as the ratio between F50 (clonal expansion) and ExV (chaos), using BLOSUM62-based TCRdist between CDR3 peptides within each V-J. Welch's t-statistics and random forest reduced around 550 V-J features to about 12, which were used in a naive Bayes classifier (R e1071). Sample size was not statistically predetermined, and blinding of investigators to group allocation was not performed. The paper describes TCR Vbeta CDR3 sequencing of 120 to 150 peripheral blood samples, made up of about 41 ophthalmopathy patients, approximately 73 hyperthyroidism patients and 17 progressor patients.

The chain employs TRBV2 and TRBJ1-1, and the D gene may be TRBD1, 5 bases matching. The receptor was derived from a young woman with Graves disease. Donor details come from another sample of the same person, matched by shared clones. The material was peripheral blood mononuclear cells (PBMCs), obtained at new diagnosis, from a patient treated with antithyroid drugs. The CDR3 amino acid sequence is: CASMRGTEAFF. The DNA sequence is TGTGCCAGCATGAGGGGCACTGAAGCTTTCTTT.